This TCR beta chain was identified in a study of blood T cell repertoires in COVID-19. This CDR3 spans 13 amino acids. Trimming removed 1 base from V and 4 bases from J, with 6 bases in between. Germline values: CDR1 LNHNV, CDR2 YYDKDF (reference sequence). Under the authors' procedure: Reference gene primer amplification in the assay estimated nucleated cell counts. Here immunoSEQ multiplex PCR was the method, and the copy in TCRdb shows in-frame clones only, minus some. V and J calls and clone size follow that table, whereas D and trimming were derived from the DNA. The table lists 100,000 to 150,000 clones, around nine tenths of them singletons. One Seattle source followed patients from active infection through their disease course.

The V and J genes are TRBV15 and TRBJ2-3; a possible D gene is TRBD2 (6 bases). Material for sequencing was peripheral blood. The source of this sequence is a woman aged 70-85 years with COVID-19, enrolled during active disease. The CDR3 loop reads CATSRGRADTQYF. CDR3 coding DNA: TGTGCCACCAGCAGAGGGAGGGCAGATACGCAGTATTTT.